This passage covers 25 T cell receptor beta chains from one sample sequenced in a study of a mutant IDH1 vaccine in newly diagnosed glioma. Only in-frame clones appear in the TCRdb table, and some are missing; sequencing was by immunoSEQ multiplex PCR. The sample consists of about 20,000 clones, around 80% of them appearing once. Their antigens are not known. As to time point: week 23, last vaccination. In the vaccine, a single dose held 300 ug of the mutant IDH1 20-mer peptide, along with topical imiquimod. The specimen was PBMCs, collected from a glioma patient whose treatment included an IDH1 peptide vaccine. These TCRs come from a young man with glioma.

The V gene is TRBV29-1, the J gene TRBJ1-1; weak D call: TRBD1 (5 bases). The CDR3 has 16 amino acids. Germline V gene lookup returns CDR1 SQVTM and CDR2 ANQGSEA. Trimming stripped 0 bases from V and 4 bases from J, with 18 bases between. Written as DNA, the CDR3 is TGCAGCGTTGAAGATCCCCCGGCAGGGTTGGGCACTGAAGCTTTCTTT. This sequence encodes CSVEDPPAGLGTEAFF.

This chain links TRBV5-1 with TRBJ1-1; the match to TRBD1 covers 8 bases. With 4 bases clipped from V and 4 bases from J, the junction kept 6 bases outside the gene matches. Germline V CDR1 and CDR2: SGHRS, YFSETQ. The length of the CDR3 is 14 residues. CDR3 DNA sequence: TGCGCCAGCAGCAACGGACAGGGAGGCACTGAAGCTTTCTTT. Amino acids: CASSNGQGGTEAFF.

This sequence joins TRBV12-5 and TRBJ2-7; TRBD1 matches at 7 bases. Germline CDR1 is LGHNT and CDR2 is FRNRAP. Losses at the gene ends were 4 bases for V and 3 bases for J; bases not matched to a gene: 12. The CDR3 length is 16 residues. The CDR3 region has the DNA TGTGCTAGTGGTTGGTGGACAGGCCTGAAGGGCTACGAGCAGTACTTC. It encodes CASGWWTGLKGYEQYF.

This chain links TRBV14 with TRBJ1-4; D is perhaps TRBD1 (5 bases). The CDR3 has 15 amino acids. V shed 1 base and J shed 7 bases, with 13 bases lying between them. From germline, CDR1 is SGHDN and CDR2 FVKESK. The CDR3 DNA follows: TGTGCCAGCAGCCAAGGACAGACGGGAGGTGAAAAACTGTTTTTT. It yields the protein CASSQGQTGGEKLFF. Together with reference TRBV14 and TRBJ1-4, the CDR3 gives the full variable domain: EAGVTQFPSHSVIEKGQTVTLRCDPISGHDNLYWYRRVMGKEIKFLLHFVKESKQDESGMPNNRFLAERTGGTYSTLKVQPAELEDSGVYFCASSQGQTGGEKLFFGSGTQLSVL.

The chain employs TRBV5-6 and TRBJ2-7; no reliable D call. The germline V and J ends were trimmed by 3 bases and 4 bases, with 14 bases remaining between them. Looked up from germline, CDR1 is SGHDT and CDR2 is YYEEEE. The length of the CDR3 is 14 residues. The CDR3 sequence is CASSSDVDPYEQYF. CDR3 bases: TGTGCCAGCAGCTCGGACGTGGACCCTTACGAGCAGTACTTC.

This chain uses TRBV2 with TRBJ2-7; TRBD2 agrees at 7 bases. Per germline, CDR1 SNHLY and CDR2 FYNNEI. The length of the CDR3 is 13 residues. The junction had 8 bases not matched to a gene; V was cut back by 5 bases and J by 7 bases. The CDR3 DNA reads TGTGCCAGCAGTTACCGGGAGGCAGGGGAGCAGTACTTC. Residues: CASSYREAGEQYF.

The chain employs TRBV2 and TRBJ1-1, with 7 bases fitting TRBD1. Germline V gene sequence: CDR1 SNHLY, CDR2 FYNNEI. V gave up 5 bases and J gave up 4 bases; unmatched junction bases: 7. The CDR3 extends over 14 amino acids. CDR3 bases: TGTGCCAGCAGTCAGAGGACAGGCGCCACTGAAGCTTTCTTT. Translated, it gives CASSQRTGATEAFF.

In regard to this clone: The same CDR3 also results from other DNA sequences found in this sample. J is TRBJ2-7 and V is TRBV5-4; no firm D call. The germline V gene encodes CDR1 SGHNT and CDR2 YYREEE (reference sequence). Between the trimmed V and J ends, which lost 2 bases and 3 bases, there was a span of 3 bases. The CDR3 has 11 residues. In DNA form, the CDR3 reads TGTGCCAGCAGCTTAGGCTACGAGCAGTACTTC. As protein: CASSLGYEQYF. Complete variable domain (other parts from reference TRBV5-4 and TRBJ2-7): ETGVTQSPTHLIKTRGQQVTLRCSSQSGHNTVSWYQQALGQGPQFIFQYYREEENGRGNFPPRFSGLQFPNYSSELNVNALELDDSALYLCASSLGYEQYFGPGTRLTVT.

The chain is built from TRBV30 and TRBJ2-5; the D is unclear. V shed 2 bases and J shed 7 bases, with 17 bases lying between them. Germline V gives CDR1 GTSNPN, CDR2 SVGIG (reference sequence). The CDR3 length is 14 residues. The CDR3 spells CAWSSHSLPGTQYF. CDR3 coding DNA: TGTGCCTGGAGTTCACACAGCCTGCCGGGGACCCAGTACTTC.

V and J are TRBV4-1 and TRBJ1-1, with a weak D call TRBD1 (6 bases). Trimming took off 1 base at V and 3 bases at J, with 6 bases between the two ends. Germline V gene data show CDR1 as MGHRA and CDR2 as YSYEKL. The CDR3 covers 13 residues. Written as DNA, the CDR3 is TGCGCCAGCAGCCAAGCAGGGGACACTGAAGCTTTCTTT. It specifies CASSQAGDTEAFF.

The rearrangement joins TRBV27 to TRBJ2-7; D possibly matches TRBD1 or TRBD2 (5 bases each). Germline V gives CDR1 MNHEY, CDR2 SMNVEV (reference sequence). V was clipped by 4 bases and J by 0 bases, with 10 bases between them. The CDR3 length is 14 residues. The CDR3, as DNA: TGTGCCAGCAGTTCCGCCGGGGCCTCCTACGAGCAGTACTTC. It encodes CASSSAGASYEQYF.

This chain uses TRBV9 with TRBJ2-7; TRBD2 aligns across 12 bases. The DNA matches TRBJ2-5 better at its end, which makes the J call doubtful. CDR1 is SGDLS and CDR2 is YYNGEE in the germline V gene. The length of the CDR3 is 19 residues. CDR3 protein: CASSYGTSGLPRGIETQYF. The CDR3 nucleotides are TGTGCCAGCAGCTATGGGACTAGCGGGCTCCCGAGGGGTATTGAGACCCAGTACTTC.

The CDR3 DNA reads TGTGCCAGTAGGGAACAGGGTCGAGAGCAGTACTTC. Protein product: CASREQGREQYF. This chain uses TRBV19 with TRBJ2-7; possible D gene TRBD1, 6 bases. V lost 6 bases and J lost 7, with 13 bases in between. From germline, CDR1 is LNHDA and CDR2 SQIVND (reference sequence). The CDR3 consists of 12 residues.

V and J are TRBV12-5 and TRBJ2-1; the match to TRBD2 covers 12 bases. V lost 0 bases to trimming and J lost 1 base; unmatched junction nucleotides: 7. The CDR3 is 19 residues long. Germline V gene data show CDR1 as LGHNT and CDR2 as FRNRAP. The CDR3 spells CASGLVQTSGSRSYNEQFF. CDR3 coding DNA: TGTGCTAGTGGTTTGGTACAGACTAGCGGGAGCAGGTCCTACAATGAGCAGTTCTTC.

As DNA, the CDR3 is TGCGCCAGCAGCCAAGAACCTAGCGGGAACTATGAGCAGTACTTC. It is translated as CASSQEPSGNYEQYF. The genes are TRBV4-1 and TRBJ2-7, with TRBD2 matching over 9 bases. Germline CDR1 is MGHRA and CDR2 is YSYEKL. The CDR3 consists of 15 residues. The trim removed 0 bases at V and 7 bases at J, leaving 7 bases unmatched.

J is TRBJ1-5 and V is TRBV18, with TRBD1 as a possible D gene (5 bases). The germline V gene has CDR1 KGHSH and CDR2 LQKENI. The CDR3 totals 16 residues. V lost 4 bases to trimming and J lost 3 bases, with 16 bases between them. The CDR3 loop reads CASSLTAGRDNQPQHF. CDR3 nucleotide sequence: TGTGCCAGCTCACTCACCGCAGGGAGGGACAATCAGCCCCAGCATTTT.

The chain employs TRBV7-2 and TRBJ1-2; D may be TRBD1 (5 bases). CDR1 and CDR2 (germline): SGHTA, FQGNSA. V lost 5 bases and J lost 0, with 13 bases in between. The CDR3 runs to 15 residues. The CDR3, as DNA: TGTGCCAGCAGCGCCGGGACCCCTTCTAACTATGGCTACACCTTC. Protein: CASSAGTPSNYGYTF.

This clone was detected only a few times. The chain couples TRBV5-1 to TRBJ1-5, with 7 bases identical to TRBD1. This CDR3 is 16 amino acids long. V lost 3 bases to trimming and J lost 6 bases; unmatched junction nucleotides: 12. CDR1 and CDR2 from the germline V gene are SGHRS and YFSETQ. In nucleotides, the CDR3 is TGCGCCAGCAGCTGGGGACATGGTGACAGGGCTCAGCCCCAGCATTTT. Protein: CASSWGHGDRAQPQHF.

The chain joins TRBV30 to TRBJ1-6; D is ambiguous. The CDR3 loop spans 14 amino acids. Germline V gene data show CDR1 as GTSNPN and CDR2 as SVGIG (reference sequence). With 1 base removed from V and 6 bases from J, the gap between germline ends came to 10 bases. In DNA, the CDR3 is TGTGCCTGGAGTGCCCTGGACCCTAATTCACCCCTCCACTTT. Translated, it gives CAWSALDPNSPLHF.

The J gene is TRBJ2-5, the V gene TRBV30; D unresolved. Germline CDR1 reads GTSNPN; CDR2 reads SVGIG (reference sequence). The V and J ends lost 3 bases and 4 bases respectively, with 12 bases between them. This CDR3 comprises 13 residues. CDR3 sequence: CAWSELNGETQYF. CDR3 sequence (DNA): TGTGCCTGGAGCGAACTTAACGGAGAGACCCAGTACTTC.

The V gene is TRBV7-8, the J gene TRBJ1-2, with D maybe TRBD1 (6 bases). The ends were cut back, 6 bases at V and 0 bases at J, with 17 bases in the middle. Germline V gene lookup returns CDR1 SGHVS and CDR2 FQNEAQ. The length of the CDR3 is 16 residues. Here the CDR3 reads CASSRNRVGPNYGYTF. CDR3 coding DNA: TGTGCCAGCAGTCGGAACAGGGTTGGTCCTAACTATGGCTACACCTTC.

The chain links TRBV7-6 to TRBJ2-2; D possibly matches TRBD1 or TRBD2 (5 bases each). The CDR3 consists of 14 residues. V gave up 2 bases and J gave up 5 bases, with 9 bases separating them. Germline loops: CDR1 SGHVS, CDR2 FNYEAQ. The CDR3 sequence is CASSLSGRTGELFF. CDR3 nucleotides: TGTGCCAGCAGCTTATCGGGGCGTACCGGGGAGCTGTTTTTT.

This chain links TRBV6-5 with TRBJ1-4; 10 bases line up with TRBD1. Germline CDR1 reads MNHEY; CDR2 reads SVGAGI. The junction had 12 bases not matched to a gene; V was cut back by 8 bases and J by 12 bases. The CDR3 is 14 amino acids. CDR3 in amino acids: CASGQGTGVRQLFF. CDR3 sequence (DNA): TGTGCCAGCGGCCAGGGGACAGGGGTTCGCCAACTGTTTTTT.

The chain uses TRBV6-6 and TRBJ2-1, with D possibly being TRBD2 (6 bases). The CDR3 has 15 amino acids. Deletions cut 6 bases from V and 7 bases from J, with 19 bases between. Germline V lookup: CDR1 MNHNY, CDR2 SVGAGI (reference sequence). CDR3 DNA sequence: TGTGCCAGCAGGCCCGATAGCGGCCTTGGAAATGAGCAGTTCTTC. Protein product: CASRPDSGLGNEQFF.

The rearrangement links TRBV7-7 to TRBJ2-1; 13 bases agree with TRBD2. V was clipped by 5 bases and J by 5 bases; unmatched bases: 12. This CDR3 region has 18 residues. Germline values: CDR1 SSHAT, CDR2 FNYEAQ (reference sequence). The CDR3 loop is CASSPALAGGPSHNEQFF. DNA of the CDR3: TGTGCCAGCAGCCCGGCACTAGCGGGAGGGCCATCCCACAATGAGCAGTTCTTC.